These 17 T cell receptor beta chains originate from one sample sequenced in a study of neurological immune-mediated disorders. TCRdb reprocessed the 5' RACE reads with MiXCR, giving one entry per CDR3 protein. Counted here are roughly 36,000 distinct CDR3 sequences, approximately 7.2% occurring once; the ten biggest clones make up 5.5% to 6%. Sequencing input: CD4+ T cells from blood. The receptors stem from a man aged 45 to 65 in good health.

This clonotype was seen repeatedly, ten times or more. The chain uses TRBV7-2 and TRBJ2-1; TRBD2 agrees at 8 bases. The germline gives CDR1 SGHTA, CDR2 FQGNSA. V lost 5 bases and J lost 4; bases outside the gene matches: 7. The CDR3 is made up of 15 amino acids. The CDR3 protein is CASSLGLAGYNEQFF. The DNA for the CDR3 is TGTGCCAGCAGCCTTGGATTAGCGGGATACAATGAGCAGTTCTTC.

This clonotype occurred many times. The V and J genes are TRBV5-1 and TRBJ2-1, with 9 bases lining up with TRBD1. Trimming cost V 5 bases and J 4 bases; bases outside gene matches: 19. The germline V gene encodes CDR1 SGHRS and CDR2 YFSETQ. This CDR3 has 19 residues. CDR3 coding DNA: TGCGCCAGCAGGGAATCCCGGGACAGGGACGGGGGGTATTACAATGAGCAGTTCTTC. It translates to CASRESRDRDGGYYNEQFF.

Here the CDR3 DNA reads TGTGCCAGCAGCCAAGGCGGAACAGGTTATGAAAAACTGTTTTTT. This sequence encodes CASSQGGTGYEKLFF. V is TRBV4-2 and J is TRBJ1-4; D is perhaps TRBD1 (5 bases). V lost 1 base and J lost 6, with 12 bases in between. Germline V CDR1 and CDR2: LGHNA, YNFKEQ. CDR3 length: 15 residues.

Only a few counts were recorded for this clonotype. This chain joins TRBV29-1 and TRBJ2-1, with 10 positions matching TRBD2. CDR3 length: 13 residues. Germline V CDR1 and CDR2: SQVTM, ANQGSEA. V dropped 6 bases and J dropped 5; count of bases not matched to a gene: 4. CDR3 sequence: CSVRLAGDNEQFF. DNA for the CDR3: TGCAGCGTGAGGCTAGCGGGAGACAATGAGCAGTTCTTC.

This clonotype has at least ten counts. J is TRBJ2-7 and V is TRBV18, with TRBD1 matching 10 bases. The J segment lost 8 bases and the V segment lost 4 bases, leaving 8 bases of the junction unmatched. The CDR3 loop spans 14 amino acids. Germline CDR1 reads KGHSH; CDR2 reads LQKENI. In nucleotides, the CDR3 is TGTGCCAGCTCACTGGGGACAGGGGAAAAAAAGCAGTACTTC. This translates into CASSLGTGEKKQYF.

This clonotype was counted many times. The rearrangement links TRBV29-1 to TRBJ2-7, with 12 bases lining up with TRBD2. The CDR3 is made up of 13 amino acids. With 6 bases clipped from V and 5 bases from J, the junction kept 5 bases outside the gene matches. From germline, CDR1 is SQVTM and CDR2 ANQGSEA. In DNA, the CDR3 is TGCAGCGTGATGGGACTAGCGGGCCACGAGCAGTACTTC. Protein sequence: CSVMGLAGHEQYF.

This clonotype was seen at least ten times. The V gene is TRBV20-1, the J gene TRBJ2-7; TRBD1 aligns across 8 bases. CDR3 size: 13 residues. Germline-derived CDR1 and CDR2 are DFQATT and SNEGSKA (reference sequence). After removal of 3 bases from V and 5 bases from J, the junction contained 6 bases not matched to a gene. The DNA of the CDR3 is TGCAGTGCTAGTTTCAGGGGGCTCAACGAGCAGTACTTC. Protein product: CSASFRGLNEQYF.

Ten or more counts support this clonotype. The V call is TRBV3-1, the J call TRBJ2-2; possibly TRBD1 for D (6 bases). The germline V gene encodes CDR1 LGHDT and CDR2 YNNKEL (reference sequence). The length of the CDR3 is 15 residues. Trimming left V 4 bases short and J 4 bases short, with 13 bases between. DNA of the CDR3: TGTGCCAGCAGCCTACGACAGGCGGTCACCGGGGAGCTGTTTTTT. This encodes CASSLRQAVTGELFF.

In its sample, this clonotype is medium-sized. The rearrangement joins TRBV20-1 to TRBJ2-2; tentatively, D is TRBD2 (5 bases). CDR3 length equals 13 residues. V lost 2 bases, J lost 3 bases, and 7 bases lay in between. The germline gives CDR1 DFQATT, CDR2 SNEGSKA (reference sequence). CDR3 sequence (DNA): TGCAGTGCTAGAACTAGATACACCGGGGAGCTGTTTTTT. Translated, it gives CSARTRYTGELFF.

This clonotype was seen repeatedly, ten times or more. This chain uses TRBV20-1 with TRBJ2-1, with 10 bases identical to TRBD2. CDR3 length equals 13 residues. From germline, CDR1 is DFQATT and CDR2 SNEGSKA (reference sequence). V was pared by 4 bases and J by 11 bases, with 8 bases of the junction left unmatched. In DNA, the CDR3 is TGCAGTGCTATGGCTAGCGGGAGTTTTAAGCAGTTCTTC. Its protein is CSAMASGSFKQFF.

This clonotype occurred a few times. This chain uses TRBV7-3 with TRBJ2-5; D call uncertain. Germline CDR1 and CDR2: SGHTA and FQGTGA. V gave up 5 bases and J gave up 4 bases, with 11 bases separating them. The CDR3 spans 13 residues. CDR3 DNA: TGTGCCAGCAGCCCCCGGCCAGGAGAGACCCAGTACTTC. Protein sequence: CASSPRPGETQYF.

This clonotype occurred many times. The CDR3 region has the DNA TGTGCCAGCCAGGACAGGGAGGTCAATGAGCAGTTCTTC. Encoded protein: CASQDREVNEQFF. The chain combines TRBV25-1 with TRBJ2-1; TRBD1 matches at 8 bases. Per germline, CDR1 MGHDK and CDR2 SYGVNS. V trimming: 8 bases; J trimming: 6 bases; junction bases outside the gene matches: 6. There are 13 residues in the CDR3. The full variable domain, with the rest looked up from reference TRBV25-1 and TRBJ2-1, is EADIYQTPRYLVIGTGKKITLECSQTMGHDKMYWYQQDPGMELHLIHYSYGVNSTEKGDLSSESTVSRIRTEHFPLTLESARPSHTSQYLCASQDREVNEQFFGPGTRLTVL.

This clonotype came up many times. The chain joins TRBV4-1 to TRBJ1-5, with a weak D call TRBD1 (6 bases). The CDR3 spans 15 residues. V was shortened by 4 bases and J by 0 bases, with 10 bases between the two germline ends. Looked up from germline, CDR1 is MGHRA and CDR2 is YSYEKL. CDR3 nucleotides: TGCGCCAGCAGCCCGAGACAGGTTAGCAATCAGCCCCAGCATTTT. Protein: CASSPRQVSNQPQHF.

The gene calls are TRBV6-5 and TRBJ2-6, with D hard to call. V lost 0 bases, J lost 0 bases, and 15 bases lay in between. CDR1 and CDR2 (germline): MNHEY, SVGAGI. CDR3 length: 19 amino acids. CDR3 sequence reads: CASSYSFSGVSSGANVLTF. The CDR3 region has the DNA TGTGCCAGCAGTTACTCGTTTTCGGGTGTTTCCTCTGGGGCCAACGTCCTGACTTTC.

This clonotype was detected ten times or more. This chain uses TRBV12-3 or TRBV12-4 with TRBJ2-1; perhaps TRBD1 as D (5 bases). V was shortened by 1 base and J by 8 bases, with 21 bases between the two germline ends. The CDR3 is 17 amino acids. CDR3 DNA sequence: TGTGCCAGCAGTTTAGGGGGCTGGGGCCCTTCCGCTGATGAGCAGTTCTTC. It codes for CASSLGGWGPSADEQFF.

This clonotype was observed many times. The V call is TRBV7-8, the J call TRBJ2-7; D is possibly TRBD1 (6 bases). Germline values: CDR1 SGHVS, CDR2 FQNEAQ. V gave up 5 bases and J gave up 0 bases, with 14 bases separating them. The CDR3 is 15 amino acids. CDR3 nucleotides: TGTGCCAGCAGCAGATGGACAGCAGGCTCCTACGAGCAGTACTTC. Translation: CASSRWTAGSYEQYF.

This clonotype was observed at least ten times. The rearrangement links TRBV20-1 to TRBJ1-5; weak D call: TRBD1 (5 bases). V lost 3 bases to trimming and J lost 7 bases, with 19 bases between them. In germline, CDR1 is DFQATT, CDR2 SNEGSKA (reference sequence). CDR3 size: 15 residues. The CDR3 DNA is TGCAGTGCTAGTGGGGGTCAGGGTGTTGGGCAGCCCCAGCATTTT. Amino acids: CSASGGQGVGQPQHF.